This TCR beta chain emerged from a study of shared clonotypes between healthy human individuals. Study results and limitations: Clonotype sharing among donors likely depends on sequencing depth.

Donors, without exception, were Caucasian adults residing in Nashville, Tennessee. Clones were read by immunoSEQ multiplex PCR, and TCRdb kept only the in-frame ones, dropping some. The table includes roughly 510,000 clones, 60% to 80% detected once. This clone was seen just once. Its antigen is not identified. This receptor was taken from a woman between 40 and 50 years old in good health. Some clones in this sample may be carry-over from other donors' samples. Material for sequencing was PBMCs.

CDR3 region: CASSPQGHHYEQYF. In DNA form, the CDR3 reads TGTGCCAGCAGCCCTCAGGGACACCACTACGAGCAGTACTTC. This rearrangement joins TRBV28 to TRBJ2-7; D possibly corresponds to TRBD1 (6 bases). The CDR3 extends over 14 amino acids. V lost 6 bases, J lost 3 bases, and 15 bases lay in between. Germline V gene data show CDR1 as MDHEN and CDR2 as SYDVKM.